The 5 T cell receptor beta chains in this list originate from one sample, sequenced in a study of CD8 T cells in Susac syndrome. RNA in amounts of roughly 0.5 to 1 ug was reverse transcribed with random hexamers. Each CDR3 protein gets one entry after TCRdb re-called the immunoSEQ multiplex PCR reads with MiXCR. The sample carries approximately 230,000 distinct CDR3 sequences, just over 90% recorded once. Sequencing used CD4+ T cells from PBMCs. Source of these receptors: a human donor with multiple sclerosis.

The CDR3 coding sequence is TGTGCCATCAGTGCCCGGGGGGACTCTGGGGCCAACGTCCTGACTTTC. Translation: CAISARGDSGANVLTF. The chain couples TRBV10-3 to TRBJ2-6; 7 nucleotides line up with TRBD2. The junction had 3 bases not matched to a gene; V was cut back by 4 bases and J by 0 bases. Germline V gene sequence: CDR1 ENHRY, CDR2 SYGVKD. This CDR3 has 16 amino acids.

The V and J genes are TRBV28 and TRBJ1-6, with 9 bases that match TRBD1. CDR3 length: 14 residues. The V gene end was trimmed by 4 bases and the J gene end by 9 bases; junction bases not matched to a gene: 4. Germline V gene lookup returns CDR1 MDHEN and CDR2 SYDVKM. The CDR3 nucleotides are TGTGCCAGCAGTTACAGGGGGCTCGCTTCACCCCTCCACTTT. Its protein product is CASSYRGLASPLHF. The variable domain in full, with the rest retrieved from reference TRBV28 and TRBJ1-6, is DVKVTQSSRYLVKRTGEKVFLECVQDMDHENMFWYRQDPGLGLRLIYFSYDVKMKEKGDIPEGYSVSREKKERFSLILESASTNQTSMYLCASSYRGLASPLHFGNGTRLTVT.

The gene calls are TRBV3-1 and TRBJ2-1, with D possibly being TRBD1 (5 bases). The germline V gene encodes CDR1 LGHDT and CDR2 YNNKEL (reference sequence). Trimming left V 0 bases short and J 8 bases short, with 17 bases between. The CDR3 covers 16 residues. The CDR3 DNA sequence: TGTGCCAGCAGCCAAGATCAGGGATGGGGTCTCGATGAGCAGTTCTTC. This codes for CASSQDQGWGLDEQFF.

The rearrangement joins TRBV20-1 to TRBJ2-5, with 8 bases aligning to TRBD1. The CDR3 is made up of 13 amino acids. CDR1 is DFQATT and CDR2 is SNEGSKA in the germline V gene (reference sequence). After removal of 6 bases from V and 5 bases from J, the junction contained 8 bases not matched to a gene. The CDR3 sequence: CSAPRTGWETQYF. The CDR3 coding sequence is TGCAGTGCCCCGAGGACAGGGTGGGAGACCCAGTACTTC.

This chain links TRBV18 with TRBJ2-7; possibly TRBD1 or TRBD2 for D (5 bases each). The CDR3 runs 13 residues. The V gene lost 3 bases and the J gene lost 3 bases, with 9 bases spanning the gap. CDR1 is KGHSH, CDR2 LQKENI, per germline. The CDR3 is CASSPGPNYEQYV. CDR3 nucleotide sequence: TGTGCCAGCTCACCGGGACCTAACTACGAGCAGTACGTC.